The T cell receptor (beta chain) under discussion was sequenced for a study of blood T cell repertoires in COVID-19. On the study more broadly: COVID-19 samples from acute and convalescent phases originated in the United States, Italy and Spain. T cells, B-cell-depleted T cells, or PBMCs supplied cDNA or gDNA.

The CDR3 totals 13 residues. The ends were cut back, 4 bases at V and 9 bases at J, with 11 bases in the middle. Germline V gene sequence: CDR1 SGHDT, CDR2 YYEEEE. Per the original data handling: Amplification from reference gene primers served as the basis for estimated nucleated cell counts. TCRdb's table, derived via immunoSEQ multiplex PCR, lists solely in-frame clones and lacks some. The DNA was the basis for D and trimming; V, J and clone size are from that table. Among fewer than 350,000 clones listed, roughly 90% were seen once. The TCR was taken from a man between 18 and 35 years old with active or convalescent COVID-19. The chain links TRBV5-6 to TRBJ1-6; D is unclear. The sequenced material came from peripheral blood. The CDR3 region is CASSPAVGSPLHF. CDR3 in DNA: TGTGCCAGCAGCCCCGCGGTCGGTTCACCCCTCCACTTT.